This entry concerns a single TCR beta chain. Antigen unknown. Time point specified: week 5, during vaccination. Every vaccination contained 300 ug of the mutant IDH1 20-mer peptide and was paired with topical imiquimod. Data came from immunoSEQ multiplex PCR; TCRdb stores just in-frame clones and leaves some out. This sample yields about 50,000 clones, of which over 75% are seen a single time; about 5.2% belongs to the top ten. The data were obtained in a study of a mutant IDH1 vaccine in newly diagnosed glioma. The source was PBMCs, collected from a glioma patient whose treatment included an IDH1 peptide vaccine. This clonotype was sampled from a man aged 50-59 years with glioma.

CDR3 amino acids: CASSEGQASGNTIYF. The CDR3 coding sequence is TGTGCCAGCAGCGAGGGACAGGCCTCTGGAAACACCATATATTTT. The chain links TRBV9 to TRBJ1-3; 8 bases match TRBD1. Unmatched junction bases numbered 2, after V lost 3 bases and J lost 0 bases. Germline loops: CDR1 SGDLS, CDR2 YYNGEE. The CDR3 length is 15 residues.